This record covers a single T cell receptor (beta chain). Its antigen is unknown. Base qualities are not at hand, and no much larger clone is one base apart. The CDR3 regions of human TCRbeta chains were analyzed by immunosequencing. On the authors' methods: TCRs in the repertoires were compared against a reference library of SARS-CoV-2-specific TCRs that had been generated with the MIRA antigen-specificity platform. Breadth was defined as the fraction of unique TCRs that were SARS-CoV-2-associated, and depth was defined as the fraction of total T cells that were SARS-CoV-2-associated. Using the MIRA data, every spike-specific TCR was mapped to the spike region that the TCR reacted to and assigned to either a CD4 or a CD8 class. Log10-transformed breadth and depth values were compared by one-way ANOVA with Sidak's multiple comparisons tests. Here the immuneACCESS table is served through TCRdb, limited to in-frame sequences with V and J called. Missing clones are a known gap in these copies; in checked studies unresolved V genes cover under half, and the rest lacks a known reason. V and J calls and clone size come straight from that table; D and trimming were deduced from the DNA. The sample data list roughly 160,000 clones, and about 91% of these were observed just once. 1% to 1.5% of the sample is taken by the ten largest.

The data were taken from a study of T cell responses to AZD1222 COVID-19 vaccine (dated by TCRdb to about 2021). As for the study more broadly: A total of just over 230 trial participants underwent TCR sequencing, of whom 207 had received two doses of AZD1222 and 26 had received two doses of the MenACWY control vaccine. Trial participants were enrolled into age subgroups of 18-55, 56-69 and 70-plus years, which contained around 150, 29 and 61 TCR-sequenced participants, respectively.

Overall study outcomes, separate from this receptor: After two AZD1222 doses, spike-specific TCR breadth and depth were significantly higher than at day 0 and than in MenACWY recipients. Reportedly, close to half of the unique spike-specific TCRs recognized epitopes lying outside the regions that are mutated in the B.1.351 and B.1.1.7 variants. Conclusions about previously exposed vaccinees were limited because only a handful of AZD1222 recipients were SARS-CoV-2 seropositive at baseline. Vaccine-associated CD4 TCRs spanned the whole spike protein, with dominant responses in regions 160-218 and 743-854. No day 14 peak-response samples were available, so repertoires were characterized only after the peak T cell response. Participants were mostly white British and included more females than males, and it was suggested by the authors that clonal diversity may have been underestimated. In the small 56-69-year group, the increase in depth fell short of significance, most likely because of low power.

This specimen's time point label, interpreted: about 28 days (+/-7) after the second vaccine dose. AZD1222 recipients with second doses at about 4 weeks or about 12 weeks were pooled, because spike-specific TCR depth and breadth did not differ between schedules. Vaccinee samples were obtained from the UK trials COV001 and COV002, which included a single-blind randomized controlled phase 2/3 trial of AZD1222 (ChAdOx1 nCoV-19) in healthy adults. For TCRbeta chain sequencing, PBMC samples were collected from trial participants at day 0 and at day 28 after the second dose. CDR1 and CDR2 are read off the germline V gene as MNHEY and SVGAGI. V loses 4 bases, J loses 0 bases, and the germline ends lie 7 bases apart. The CDR3 starts with the cysteine, ends with the phenylalanine, and has 14 residues. CDR3 DNA is the only sequence kept; it has 42 bases, read in frame from the first base.

This chain joins TRBV6-5 to TRBJ1-3; the D gene is perhaps TRBD1, from 5 matching bases. The TCR sequence derives from an adult who received the AZD1222 COVID-19 vaccine. The specimen comprised peripheral blood, sampled 28 days after the second AZD1222 dose. Here the CDR3 is given as CASSSTVSGNTIYF. The sequence in DNA is TGTGCCAGCAGTTCGACAGTCTCTGGAAACACCATATATTTT.